The text below deals with one T cell receptor beta chain. The antigen is unknown. Unique molecular identifiers were linked by the library to individual cDNA molecules. Authors' processing steps: The median was about 96,000 TCRs per sample, ranging roughly 20,000 to 750,000. TCRdb reprocessed the 5' RACE reads with MiXCR, giving one entry per CDR3 protein. It is TCRdb's table, rather than the study itself, that gives the V and J calls and clone size. This sample has 120,000 to 150,000 distinct CDR3 sequences, with 3.5% to 5% found just once. J was trimmed by 2 bases and V by 6 bases; bases with no gene match: 10. CDR1 is SNHLY, CDR2 FYNNEI, per germline. This CDR3 contains 16 residues. Total RNA was isolated from whole blood that had not been fractionated. These data are taken from a study of human T cells and chemical hapten exposure. Whole-study context: TCR yields per sample varied mostly from small pooled library volume differences. Overall study results and limits: Once DPC sensitization occurred, TCRs above 1 in 1000 frequency showed no change.

The chain recombines TRBV2 with TRBJ2-3; TRBD2 matches 8 bases. This sequence originates from a female donor in good health. The CDR3, as DNA: TGTGCCAGCAGGGGACTAGGCGGGGGGACCACAGATACGCAGTATTTT. Residues: CASRGLGGGTTDTQYF.